A single sample gave rise to the 28 T cell receptor beta chains below, sequenced in a study of T cells in localized non-small cell lung cancer. Some clones are missing from TCRdb's copy, which holds only in-frame ones; the method was immunoSEQ multiplex PCR. The sample lists roughly 72,000 clones, 80% occurring once. Material: peripheral blood, obtained before any cancer treatment. All receptors come from a female donor over 55 with stage I lung adenocarcinoma.

In its sample, this clone was seen a few times. CDR3 residues: CATSSGAGDEKLFF. The DNA of the CDR3 is TGTGCCACCAGCAGTGGGGCAGGGGATGAAAAACTGTTTTTT. The chain carries TRBV15 and TRBJ1-4, with D perhaps TRBD1 (6 bases). CDR3 size: 14 residues. From germline, CDR1 is LNHNV and CDR2 YYDKDF (reference sequence). The V gene lost 3 bases and the J gene lost 6 bases, with 11 bases spanning the gap.

The chain links TRBV13 to TRBJ1-2, with unresolved D. V was shortened by 2 bases and J by 0 bases, with 7 bases between the two germline ends. Per the germline V gene, CDR1 is PRHDT and CDR2 is FYEKMQ (reference sequence). The CDR3 spans 14 residues. CDR3 in amino acids: CASSLQVANYGYTF. In DNA, the CDR3 is TGTGCCAGCAGCTTACAGGTAGCTAACTATGGCTACACCTTC.

The rearrangement joins TRBV4-2 to TRBJ1-4; unclear D gene. Trimming took off 0 bases at V and 7 bases at J, with 15 bases between the two ends. Germline-derived CDR1 and CDR2 are LGHNA and YNFKEQ. The CDR3 runs 16 residues. The CDR3 DNA sequence: TGTGCCAGCAGCCAAGATGGCCCCGGGTTGGGTGAAAAACTGTTTTTT. This encodes CASSQDGPGLGEKLFF.

The chain joins TRBV7-2 to TRBJ2-7; 10 bases align to TRBD2. Germline V gene data show CDR1 as SGHTA and CDR2 as FQGNSA. The CDR3 is 18 residues long. Losses at the gene ends were 4 bases for V and 6 bases for J; bases not matched to a gene: 18. The CDR3 DNA sequence: TGTGCCAGCAGCTCTCTTGTAGGAGCGGGAGGGCTGCGTGGCGAGCAGTACTTC. It encodes CASSSLVGAGGLRGEQYF.

The chain joins TRBV29-1 to TRBJ2-7; weak D call: TRBD1 (5 bases). V lost 4 bases, J lost 6 bases, and 13 bases lay in between. CDR3 length: 12 amino acids. Germline assignment: CDR1 SQVTM and CDR2 ANQGSEA. Here the CDR3 reads CSVVRDLGEQYF. In DNA, the CDR3 is TGCAGCGTTGTCAGGGATCTGGGCGAGCAGTACTTC.

V and J are TRBV19 and TRBJ1-1, with D hard to call. This CDR3 region has 14 residues. Germline lookup yields CDR1 LNHDA and CDR2 SQIVND (reference sequence). Trimming removed 6 bases from V and 0 bases from J, with 11 bases in between. The CDR3 sequence: CASSPEILNTEAFF. The CDR3 coding sequence is TGTGCCAGTAGCCCTGAGATTTTGAACACTGAAGCTTTCTTT.

The gene calls are TRBV11-2 and TRBJ2-5, with D tentatively TRBD1 (6 bases). This CDR3 is built from 13 residues. Germline assignment: CDR1 SGHAT and CDR2 FQNNGV. V was pared by 5 bases and J by 7 bases, with 14 bases between. The CDR3 DNA sequence: TGTGCCAGCAGCCCCACAGGGCGTGGGACCCAGTACTTC. It specifies CASSPTGRGTQYF. Full variable domain (rest looked up from reference TRBV11-2 and TRBJ2-5): EAGVAQSPRYKIIEKRQSVAFWCNPISGHATLYWYQQILGQGPKLLIQFQNNGVVDDSQLPKDRFSAERLKGVDSTLKIQPAKLEDSAVYLCASSPTGRGTQYFGPGTRLLVL.

This chain joins TRBV10-1 and TRBJ2-3; 8 nucleotides match TRBD2. Germline V gene sequence: CDR1 WNHNN, CDR2 SYGVQD (reference sequence). V lost 4 bases, J lost 2 bases, and 14 bases stayed unmatched. The CDR3 covers 18 residues. CDR3 coding DNA: TGCGCCAGCAGTGCTAAATTTATAGCGGGAAGCCCCACAGATACGCAGTATTTT. Translating it yields CASSAKFIAGSPTDTQYF.

The chain uses TRBV9 and TRBJ2-1, with 7 bases identical to TRBD2. V was pared by 4 bases and J by 2 bases, with 6 bases of the junction left unmatched. Germline V lookup: CDR1 SGDLS, CDR2 YYNGEE. The CDR3 is 15 residues long. CDR3 sequence (DNA): TGTGCCAGCAGCAGCGAAGGGACTACCTACAATGAGCAGTTCTTC. Translated: CASSSEGTTYNEQFF.

This clone came up a few times. The chain employs TRBV6-6 and TRBJ1-4, with unresolved D. Germline CDR1 is MNHNY and CDR2 is SVGAGI (reference sequence). Trimming shortened V by 6 bases and J by 0 bases, and 8 bases separated the two germline ends. The CDR3 runs 14 residues. The CDR3 loop reads CASSTFATNEKLFF. CDR3 nucleotide sequence: TGTGCCAGCAGCACATTCGCAACTAATGAAAAACTGTTTTTT.

This clone was observed once. This chain joins TRBV2 and TRBJ2-1; 8 bases align to TRBD2. Germline values: CDR1 SNHLY, CDR2 FYNNEI. Trimming took 3 bases from V and 2 from J; bases not matched to a gene: 3. CDR3 length: 15 residues. The CDR3 protein is CASSESGGAYNEQFF. The DNA of the CDR3 is TGTGCCAGCAGTGAGTCGGGAGGGGCCTACAATGAGCAGTTCTTC.

V is TRBV5-1 and J is TRBJ1-2; a possible D gene is TRBD1 (5 bases). This CDR3 has 14 residues. Trimming left V 0 bases short and J 4 bases short, with 10 bases between. Germline V CDR1 and CDR2: SGHRS, YFSETQ. The chain's CDR3 is CASSLEGTVYGYTF. The CDR3 DNA reads TGCGCCAGCAGCTTGGAGGGGACGGTCTATGGCTACACCTTC.

This clone was observed a few times. This sequence joins TRBV12-5 and TRBJ2-7; 10 nucleotides agree with TRBD1. The CDR3 is made up of 14 amino acids. V trimming: 6 bases; J trimming: 2 bases; junction bases outside the gene matches: 4. In germline, CDR1 is LGHNT, CDR2 FRNRAP. CDR3 nucleotides: TGTGCTAGTGGCTTTGGACAGGGGGCCTACGAGCAGTACTTC. This encodes CASGFGQGAYEQYF.

This clone has just a few counts. The chain uses TRBV20-1 and TRBJ1-1, with D hard to call. The CDR3 has 11 amino acids. CDR1 and CDR2 from the germline V gene are DFQATT and SNEGSKA (reference sequence). The V end lost 1 base, the J end lost 7 bases, and 7 bases lay between the germline ends. CDR3: CSARGRSEAFF. The CDR3 nucleotides read TGCAGTGCTAGAGGACGGAGTGAAGCTTTCTTT.

The chain carries TRBV18 and TRBJ2-5; 7 bases agree with TRBD1. CDR3 length: 14 residues. V lost 3 bases to trimming and J lost 3 bases; unmatched junction nucleotides: 4. Germline assignment: CDR1 KGHSH and CDR2 LQKENI. CDR3 in DNA: TGTGCCAGCTCACCTCGACAGGGAAAAGAGACCCAGTACTTC. Residues: CASSPRQGKETQYF.

The chain employs TRBV5-4 and TRBJ2-1, with TRBD2 identical over 9 bases. The V segment lost 7 bases and the J segment 7 bases; nucleotides outside the gene matches: 9. Germline V gene lookup returns CDR1 SGHNT and CDR2 YYREEE (reference sequence). The CDR3 has 14 residues. CDR3 DNA sequence: TGTGCCAGCCAGGCACTAGCGGGCCGGAATGAGCAGTTCTTC. It is translated as CASQALAGRNEQFF. Complete variable domain (other parts from reference TRBV5-4 and TRBJ2-1): ETGVTQSPTHLIKTRGQQVTLRCSSQSGHNTVSWYQQALGQGPQFIFQYYREEENGRGNFPPRFSGLQFPNYSSELNVNALELDDSALYLCASQALAGRNEQFFGPGTRLTVL.

The gene calls are TRBV5-1 and TRBJ1-2; TRBD1 matches at 7 bases. CDR3 length: 13 amino acids. Trimming removed 4 bases from V and 6 bases from J; junction bases left unmatched: 6. Germline lookup yields CDR1 SGHRS and CDR2 YFSETQ. CDR3 in amino acids: CASSGRQGHGYTF. CDR3 nucleotides: TGCGCCAGCAGCGGCAGACAGGGTCATGGCTACACCTTC.

The chain joins TRBV6-1 to TRBJ1-4; D gene ambiguous. The CDR3 runs to 13 residues. Germline V gives CDR1 MNHNS, CDR2 SASEGT. V was trimmed by 8 bases and J by 4 bases, leaving 11 bases between them. CDR3 coding DNA: TGTGCCAGCGGACGGTGGGGTAATGAAAAACTGTTTTTT. Translating gives CASGRWGNEKLFF.

The chain has TRBV11-2 and TRBJ2-2, with D possibly being TRBD1 (5 bases). Germline loops: CDR1 SGHAT, CDR2 FQNNGV. CDR3 size: 14 residues. Trimming left V 2 bases short and J 3 bases short, with 7 bases between. CDR3 sequence: CASSLRQYTGELFF. The DNA of the CDR3 is TGTGCCAGCAGCTTAAGACAGTACACCGGGGAGCTGTTTTTT.

The chain joins TRBV29-1 to TRBJ1-1; TRBD1 aligns across 9 bases. CDR1 is SQVTM, CDR2 ANQGSEA, per germline. The CDR3 totals 13 residues. The trim removed 7 bases at V and 1 base at J, leaving 4 bases unmatched. CDR3 bases: TGCAGCGCCAGACAGGGGGGGAACACTGAAGCTTTCTTT. It specifies CSARQGGNTEAFF.

CDR3 loop: CASSLAAGGGNQPQHF. DNA for the CDR3: TGTGCCAGCAGCTTAGCGGCGGGAGGAGGCAATCAGCCCCAGCATTTT. V and J are TRBV7-9 and TRBJ1-5; no clear D gene. The germline CDR1 and CDR2 sequences are SEHNR and FQNEAQ (reference sequence). With 0 bases removed from V and 2 bases from J, the gap between germline ends came to 11 bases. The CDR3 has 16 amino acids.

Comments on this clone: The same CDR3 can be traced to other DNA sequences in this sample. The V and J genes are TRBV5-1 and TRBJ2-1; TRBD2 aligns across 14 bases. The CDR3 is made up of 14 amino acids. In germline, CDR1 is SGHRS, CDR2 YFSETQ. V lost 5 bases and J lost 5; bases outside the gene matches: 0. CDR3: CASRGLAGDNEQFF. The CDR3 region has the DNA TGCGCCAGCAGGGGACTAGCGGGAGACAATGAGCAGTTCTTC.

In regard to this clone: Other DNA sequences from this sample encode an identical CDR3 as well. V and J are TRBV9 and TRBJ1-3; 8 bases line up with TRBD1. The CDR3 is made up of 14 amino acids. Germline lookup yields CDR1 SGDLS and CDR2 YYNGEE. V shed 3 bases and J 4 bases; nucleotides not matched to a gene: 3. The CDR3 DNA is TGTGCCAGCAGCGCTGGGACAGGAGGAAACACCATATATTTT. It encodes CASSAGTGGNTIYF.

The J gene is TRBJ2-1, the V gene TRBV15, with 7 bases lining up with TRBD2. The CDR3 length is 17 residues. CDR1 is LNHNV and CDR2 is YYDKDF in the germline V gene (reference sequence). With 5 bases clipped from V and 1 base from J, the junction kept 11 bases outside the gene matches. CDR3 residues: CATSRAVGGGSYNEQFF. The DNA for the CDR3 is TGTGCCACCAGCCGCGCCGTGGGGGGGGGATCCTACAATGAGCAGTTCTTC. Full variable domain (outside the CDR3, taken from reference TRBV15 and TRBJ2-1): DAMVIQNPRYQVTQFGKPVTLSCSQTLNHNVMYWYQQKSSQAPKLLFHYYDKDFNNEADTPDNFQSRRPNTSFCFLDIRSPGLGDTAMYLCATSRAVGGGSYNEQFFGPGTRLTVL.

V is TRBV30 and J is TRBJ2-5, with D possibly matching TRBD2 (5 bases). Germline CDR1 and CDR2: GTSNPN and SVGIG (reference sequence). The CDR3 has 15 residues. V shed 2 bases and J shed 2 bases, with 15 bases lying between them. CDR3 region: CAWSIVGARQETQYF. The CDR3 nucleotides are TGTGCCTGGAGTATTGTGGGAGCGAGGCAAGAGACCCAGTACTTC.

This clone was detected a few times. This sequence joins TRBV7-2 and TRBJ1-1; the D gene is possibly TRBD1 (6 bases). The length of the CDR3 is 15 residues. Per germline, CDR1 SGHTA and CDR2 FQGNSA. The V end was cut by 5 bases, the J end by 6 bases, with 19 bases between. The CDR3 DNA follows: TGTGCCAGCAGCGTCCAACAGGGTATGGCGGCTGAAGCTTTCTTT. Translated: CASSVQQGMAAEAFF.

The sample holds one count of this clone. The chain couples TRBV6-1 to TRBJ1-5; D is unclear. Trimming stripped 6 bases from V and 3 bases from J, with 9 bases between. The V gene's germline CDR1 is MNHNS and CDR2 SASEGT. CDR3 length equals 13 residues. CDR3 protein: CASRGESNQPQHF. CDR3 nucleotide sequence: TGTGCCAGCAGAGGCGAATCCAATCAGCCCCAGCATTTT.

This chain links TRBV7-2 with TRBJ2-7, with D maybe TRBD2 (5 bases). The germline V gene encodes CDR1 SGHTA and CDR2 FQGNSA. CDR3 length: 11 amino acids. V lost 5 bases, J lost 3 bases, and 5 bases lay in between. The CDR3 spells CASSGLYEQYF. CDR3 nucleotides: TGTGCCAGCAGCGGACTCTACGAGCAGTACTTC.